This T cell receptor beta chain was profiled in a study of blood T cell repertoires in COVID-19. Turning to the study itself: Samples came from the United States, Italy and Spain, spanning acute and convalescent COVID-19. T cells, B-cell-depleted T cells, or PBMCs provided the cDNA or gDNA that served as material.

The table lists this clone with a count of one. Generated by immunoSEQ multiplex PCR, the TCRdb table keeps only in-frame clones and is missing some. Of just over 50,000 clones listed, around 86% are singletons. The receptor comes from a man aged 65-85 years with acute or convalescent COVID-19. Sequenced sample: peripheral blood.

CDR3 coding DNA: TGCAGTGCTAGGGGACAAGGCGAGCAGTACTTC. Translated: CSARGQGEQYF. The chain links TRBV20-1 to TRBJ2-7, with D possibly being TRBD1 (6 bases). With 3 bases removed from V and 6 bases from J, the gap between germline ends came to 9 bases. CDR1 is DFQATT, CDR2 SNEGSKA, per germline (reference sequence). The CDR3 is 11 amino acids.